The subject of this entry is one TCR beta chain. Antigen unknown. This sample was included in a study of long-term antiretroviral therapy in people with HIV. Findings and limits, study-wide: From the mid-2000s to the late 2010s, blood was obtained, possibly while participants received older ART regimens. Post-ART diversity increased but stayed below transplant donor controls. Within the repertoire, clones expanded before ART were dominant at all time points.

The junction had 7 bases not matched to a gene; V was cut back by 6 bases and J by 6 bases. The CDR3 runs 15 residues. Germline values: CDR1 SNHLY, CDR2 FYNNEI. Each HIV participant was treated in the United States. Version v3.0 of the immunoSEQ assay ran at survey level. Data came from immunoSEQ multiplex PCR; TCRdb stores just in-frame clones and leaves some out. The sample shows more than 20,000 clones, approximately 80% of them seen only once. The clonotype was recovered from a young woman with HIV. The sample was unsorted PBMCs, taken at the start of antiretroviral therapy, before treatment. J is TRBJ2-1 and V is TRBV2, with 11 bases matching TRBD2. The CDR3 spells CASSELAGDGNEQFF. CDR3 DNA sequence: TGTGCCAGCAGCGAACTAGCGGGAGATGGCAATGAGCAGTTCTTC.